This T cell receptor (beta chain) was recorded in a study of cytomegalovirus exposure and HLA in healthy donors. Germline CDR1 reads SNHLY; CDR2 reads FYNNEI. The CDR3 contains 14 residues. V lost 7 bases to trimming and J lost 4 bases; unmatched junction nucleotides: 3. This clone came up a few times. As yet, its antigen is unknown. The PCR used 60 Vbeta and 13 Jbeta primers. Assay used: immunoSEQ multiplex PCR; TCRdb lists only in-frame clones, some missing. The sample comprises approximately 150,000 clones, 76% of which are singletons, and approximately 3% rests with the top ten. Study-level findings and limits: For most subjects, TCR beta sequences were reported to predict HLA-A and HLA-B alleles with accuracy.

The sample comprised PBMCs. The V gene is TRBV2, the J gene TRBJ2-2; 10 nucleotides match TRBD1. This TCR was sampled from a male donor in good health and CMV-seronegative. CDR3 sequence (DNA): TGTGCCAGCACCGGGACAGGGGTCACCGGGGAGCTGTTTTTT. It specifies CASTGTGVTGELFF.